These T cell receptor beta chains were read from a single sample in a study of Ad26.COV2.S vaccination and SARS-CoV-2 variants. TCRdb keeps only in-frame clones here, not all; method: immunoSEQ multiplex PCR. The table has hundreds of thousands of clones, approximately 88% seen once. Sequences were derived from peripheral blood, sampled in a trial of Ad26.COV2.S vaccine versus placebo. These receptors all come from a person aged 18-60 years who received the Ad26.COV2.S COVID-19 vaccine or a placebo. The conserved cysteine and the conserved F or W are not part of the CDR3 here. A clone size is listed for some rows: how often the clone was seen (once, few, many), or a class if it is expanded.

j_call clone_size v_call cdr3_aa
TRBJ2-2 once TRBV3-1/TRBV3-2 ASSQYGLRLAGTGELF
TRBJ2-7 . TRBV11-2 ASSLTGLGDEQY
TRBJ2-1 once TRBV11-2 ASSLRSSSYNEQF
TRBJ2-3 . TRBV30 AWRGRSTDTQY
TRBJ2-1 . TRBV5-4 ASSFQGAPGNEQF
TRBJ1-4 . TRBV10-2 ASSEWVANEKLF
TRBJ1-6 . TRBV7-2 ASSLEGSSYNSPLH
TRBJ1-5 . TRBV7-2 ASSFLTEAQPQH
TRBJ2-7 . TRBV2 ASSATGGQSYEQY
TRBJ2-5 . TRBV3-1/TRBV3-2 ASMELPRQETQY
TRBJ1-6 . TRBV25-1 ASSEPTGRNSPLH
TRBJ2-1 . TRBV18 ASSPPSGGHNEQF
TRBJ1-5 . TRBV10-3 AIRGQGQNQPQH
TRBJ2-6 . TRBV5-5 ASSILQSFGANVLT
TRBJ2-2 . TRBV15 ATSRAGANTGELF
TRBJ1-6 few TRBV7-9 ASSSLPGQGFSYNSPLH
TRBJ2-7 . TRBV4-2 ASSHQYGSGSHEQY
TRBJ2-5 . TRBV7-8 ASSFGTRDQETQY
TRBJ2-3 once TRBV15 ATSRDSPRGGSADTQY
TRBJ2-1 . TRBV29-1 SVGRGTRSYNEQF
TRBJ1-5 few TRBV3-1/TRBV3-2 ASSPSGGGRGQPQH
TRBJ1-4 . TRBV6-8 ASSYSRVRCPTNEKLF
TRBJ2-7 . TRBV19 ASSIEGQQQY
TRBJ1-1 . TRBV7-9 ASSLAYSAF
TRBJ1-1 . TRBV7-2 ASSLTGYFPAF
TRBJ2-7 . TRBV18 ASSPIYSSYEQY
TRBJ2-7 . TRBV4-1 ASRYKIGVGTASYEQY
TRBJ2-3 . TRBV18 ASSPGASRTDTQY
TRBJ1-1 . TRBV19 ASSISRGTEAF
TRBJ2-5 once TRBV30 AWRGQPQETQY
TRBJ2-3 . TRBV12-3/TRBV12-4 ASRTITDTQY
TRBJ2-7 . TRBV10-3 AISDSSRDGTYEQY
TRBJ2-1 . TRBV18 ASSPIEQGLHEQF
TRBJ1-5 . TRBV2 ASSGTGYRQPQH
TRBJ2-1 . TRBV7-7 ASSLRLDSSYNEQF
TRBJ1-4 . TRBV2 ASIQQGSEKLF
TRBJ2-6 . TRBV7-9 ASSALGSGANVLT
TRBJ1-5 . TRBV5-6 ASSLTLANQPQH
TRBJ2-1 once TRBV12-3/TRBV12-4 ASSYYNEQF
TRBJ1-4 . TRBV5-4 ASSRAGPTEKLF
TRBJ1-4 . TRBV7-9 ASSFSSLNEKLF
TRBJ2-5 . TRBV6-6 ASSSLAAETQY
TRBJ2-7 . TRBV6-5 ASSISGSSIEQY
TRBJ2-1 . TRBV30 AWAGTEYNEQF
TRBJ2-5 . TRBV3-1/TRBV3-2 ASSQRTHETQY
TRBJ1-5 . TRBV5-5 ASSLAWQLTSNQPQH
TRBJ1-5 . TRBV27 ASSPEGRLPQH
TRBJ1-2 few TRBV3-1/TRBV3-2 ASSQAPLGDNYGYT
TRBJ1-5 . TRBV6-6 ASRGEGDQPQH
TRBJ2-2 . TRBV2 ASSTGQGAAGELF
TRBJ2-1 . TRBV6-1 ASSDERTSGRGNEQF
TRBJ1-2 . TRBV7-2 ASSSNVNYGYT
TRBJ1-5 once TRBV2 ASSAGQGNQPQH
TRBJ1-2 . TRBV2 ASSESTPDSVYGYT
TRBJ2-2 . TRBV6-2/TRBV6-3 ASSYRDKNTGELF
TRBJ1-2 . TRBV25-1 ASSGTGTDKNYGYT